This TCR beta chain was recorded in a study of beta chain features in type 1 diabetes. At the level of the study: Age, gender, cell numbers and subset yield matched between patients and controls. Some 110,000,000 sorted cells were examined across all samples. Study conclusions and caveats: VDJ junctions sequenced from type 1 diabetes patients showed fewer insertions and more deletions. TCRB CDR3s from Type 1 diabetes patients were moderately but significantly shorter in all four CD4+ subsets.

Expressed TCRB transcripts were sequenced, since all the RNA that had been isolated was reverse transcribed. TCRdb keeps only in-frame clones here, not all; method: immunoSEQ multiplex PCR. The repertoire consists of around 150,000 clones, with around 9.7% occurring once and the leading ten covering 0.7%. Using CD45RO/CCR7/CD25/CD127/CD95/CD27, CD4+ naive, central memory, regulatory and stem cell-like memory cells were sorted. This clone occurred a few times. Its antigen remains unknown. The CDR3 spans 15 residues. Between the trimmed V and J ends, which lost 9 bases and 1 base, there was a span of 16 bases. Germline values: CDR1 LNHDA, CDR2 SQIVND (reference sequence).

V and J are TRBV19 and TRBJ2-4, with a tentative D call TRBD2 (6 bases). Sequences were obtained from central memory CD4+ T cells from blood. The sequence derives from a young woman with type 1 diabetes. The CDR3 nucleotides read TGTGCCAGCCGGAGACTAGGAGGGGCCAAAAACATTCAGTACTTC. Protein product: CASRRLGGAKNIQYF.